Listed here are 6 T cell receptor beta chains from one sample, sequenced in a study of CXCR3-negative and CXCR3-positive naive CD8 T cells. Each TRB cDNA library was prepared by 5' RACE (with UMI labels). TCRdb re-called the 5' RACE reads; one entry per CDR3 protein, DNA not given. In total, the table holds tens of thousands of distinct CDR3 sequences. Study findings and constraints: More hydrophobic TRB CDR3s occurred in CXCR3-positive than in CXCR3-negative naive cells.

Their recognized antigens are unknown. The material sequenced was naive CXCR3+ CD8+ T cells from blood. Subset denoted: CD45RO-CCR7+CD27+CD95- naive CD8+ T cells expressing CXCR3 (TNR3+). The receptor set was obtained from a human donor in good health. Some clones in this sample may be carry-over from other donors' samples.

The chain links TRBV10-3 to TRBJ1-2. The length of the CDR3 is 12 residues. Germline CDR1 and CDR2: ENHRY and SYGVKD. CDR3 in amino acids: CAISQGTPGYTF.

This chain joins TRBV28 and TRBJ2-7; TCRdb gives TRBD1 as the D gene, but with no DNA this cannot be confirmed. Germline V gene sequence: CDR1 MDHEN, CDR2 SYDVKM. This CDR3 contains 17 residues. CDR3: CASSLYLTVAVSYEQYF.

The chain employs TRBV29-1 and TRBJ2-7; checking the TCRdb D call of TRBD2 is not possible without DNA. CDR3 length: 14 amino acids. CDR1 and CDR2 from the germline V gene are SQVTM and ANQGSEA. CDR3: CSVQLSGSSYEQYF.

This chain uses TRBV4-2 with TRBJ2-7; absent DNA, TCRdb's TRBD1 call cannot be checked. There are 16 residues in the CDR3. Germline values: CDR1 LGHNA, CDR2 YNFKEQ. This chain's CDR3 is CASSQEETGLTYEQYF.

The gene calls are TRBV27 and TRBJ2-7. The CDR3 consists of 14 residues. The germline gives CDR1 MNHEY, CDR2 SMNVEV (reference sequence). The chain's CDR3 is CASSFQGSSYEQYF.

The chain employs TRBV20-1 and TRBJ1-6. The CDR3 extends over 16 amino acids. CDR1 and CDR2 from the germline V gene are DFQATT and SNEGSKA (reference sequence). CDR3 region: CSARGGIRPGNSPLHF.